These 11 T cell receptor beta chains originate from one sample sequenced in a study of blood T cell repertoires in COVID-19. The protocol was immunoSEQ multiplex PCR, while the TCRdb copy is restricted to in-frame clones and leaves out a portion. The sample holds approximately 300,000 clones, 90% seen once. The sample consisted of PBMCs or T cells enriched from blood (not recorded which). The receptors shown here come from a woman younger than 45 who had been exposed to COVID-19.

This chain uses TRBV5-1 with TRBJ2-1; 8 bases match TRBD1. The ends lost 4 bases at V and 4 bases at J; junction bases unmatched: 7. The CDR3 is 15 amino acids. Germline loops: CDR1 SGHRS, CDR2 YFSETQ. The CDR3 region has the DNA TGCGCCAGCAGCGTCGAAACAGGGGGGTACAATGAGCAGTTCTTC. Encoded protein: CASSVETGGYNEQFF.

The chain recombines TRBV9 with TRBJ1-2; 9 nucleotides agree with TRBD1. Germline V CDR1 and CDR2: SGDLS, YYNGEE. The length of the CDR3 is 15 residues. V gave up 3 bases and J gave up 4 bases; unmatched junction bases: 7. The CDR3: CASSADRGGSYGYTF. CDR3 in DNA: TGTGCCAGCAGCGCGGACAGGGGAGGTAGCTATGGCTACACCTTC.

This clone has a handful of counts. The rearrangement uses TRBV6-5 and TRBJ1-2, with unresolved D. This CDR3 has 12 residues. The V and J ends lost 6 bases and 0 bases respectively, with 5 bases between them. Germline CDR1 is MNHEY and CDR2 is SVGAGI. In DNA, the CDR3 is TGTGCCAGCAGAACAGCTAACTATGGCTACACCTTC. Amino acid sequence: CASRTANYGYTF.

The chain carries TRBV2 and TRBJ2-3, with unresolved D. The V and J ends lost 3 bases and 6 bases respectively, with 4 bases between them. This CDR3 region has 11 residues. The germline gives CDR1 SNHLY, CDR2 FYNNEI. In DNA form, the CDR3 reads TGTGCCAGCAGTGATTCGGATACGCAGTATTTT. It is translated as CASSDSDTQYF.

This clone was seen a few times. The V gene is TRBV7-6, the J gene TRBJ1-3; TRBD1 matches 8 bases. V dropped 5 bases and J dropped 4; count of bases not matched to a gene: 7. CDR3 length equals 15 residues. From germline, CDR1 is SGHVS and CDR2 FNYEAQ. This CDR3 reads CASSTDRVAGNTIYF. CDR3 coding DNA: TGTGCCAGCAGCACGGACAGGGTTGCGGGAAACACCATATATTTT.

This chain uses TRBV12-3 or TRBV12-4 with TRBJ1-2, with 8 bases fitting TRBD1. The CDR3 covers 13 residues. V lost 7 bases to trimming and J lost 4 bases; unmatched junction nucleotides: 5. CDR3 nucleotides: TGTGCCAGCACCCCGGACAGGGTCTATGGCTACACCTTC. It specifies CASTPDRVYGYTF.

The gene calls are TRBV27 and TRBJ1-6; D is perhaps TRBD1 (5 bases). The CDR3 extends over 13 amino acids. V lost 7 bases and J lost 7, with 11 bases in between. CDR1 and CDR2 (germline): MNHEY, SMNVEV (reference sequence). In nucleotides, the CDR3 is TGTGCCAGCATGGGGGGTTGGAATTCACCCCTCCACTTT. Translation: CASMGGWNSPLHF.

This clone has only one observation. The chain combines TRBV5-1 with TRBJ2-7; 7 positions agree with TRBD2. Unmatched junction bases numbered 11, after V lost 5 bases and J lost 0 bases. Germline CDR1 is SGHRS and CDR2 is YFSETQ. CDR3 length: 16 residues. The CDR3 is CASSQRSGASSYEQYF. The CDR3 DNA is TGCGCCAGCAGTCAGAGAAGCGGGGCAAGCTCCTACGAGCAGTACTTC.

This chain joins TRBV10-3 and TRBJ1-2; D gene unclear. Germline-derived CDR1 and CDR2 are ENHRY and SYGVKD. The CDR3 runs 15 residues. V was trimmed by 0 bases and J by 8 bases, leaving 16 bases between them. In DNA, the CDR3 is TGTGCCATCAGTGAGTCGCGCGGGCAGTATATCGGCTACACCTTC. It specifies CAISESRGQYIGYTF.

The V and J genes are TRBV9 and TRBJ1-1, with D perhaps TRBD1 (5 bases). V lost 1 base, J lost 5 bases, and 9 bases lay in between. The length of the CDR3 is 13 residues. Germline CDR1 reads SGDLS; CDR2 reads YYNGEE. CDR3 nucleotides: TGTGCCAGCAGCGTATATGGGGGGACTGAAGCTTTCTTT. This gives the protein CASSVYGGTEAFF.

The rearrangement joins TRBV4-3 to TRBJ1-3; tentative D call: TRBD1 (5 bases). This CDR3 comprises 15 residues. CDR1 and CDR2 from the germline V gene are LGHNA and YSLEER. Trimming took off 1 base at V and 0 bases at J, with 7 bases between the two ends. CDR3 sequence (DNA): TGCGCCAGCAGCCAAGGACAGCCCTCTGGAAACACCATATATTTT. Protein product: CASSQGQPSGNTIYF.